The 19 T cell receptor beta chains reported below all come from one sample, sequenced in a study of T and B cells in COVID-19 patients. TRB rearrangements were amplified by multiplex PCR with BIOMED2 TRB-A/B primers. TCRdb passed the multiplex PCR reads through MiXCR, listing each CDR3 protein once. Of several thousand distinct CDR3 sequences in the sample, 25% to 35% were seen once. Each TRB amplification used roughly 250-550 ng of genomic DNA from blood. Material for sequencing was blood. The source is a human donor with active COVID-19.

This clonotype was seen a few times. The chain has TRBV6-5 and TRBJ1-1; 9 nucleotides align to TRBD1. CDR3 length: 13 amino acids. Germline V gives CDR1 MNHEY, CDR2 SVGAGI. After removal of 11 bases from V and 5 bases from J, the junction contained 9 bases not matched to a gene. The CDR3 DNA reads as TGTGCCGCCAGGGACAGGGCGATGACTGAAGCTTTCTTT. Amino acids: CAARDRAMTEAFF.

The rearrangement uses TRBV20-1 and TRBJ1-4; D uncertain. Germline V gene data show CDR1 as DFQATT and CDR2 as SNEGSKA (reference sequence). The ends were cut back, 6 bases at V and 5 bases at J, with 7 bases in the middle. The CDR3 has 11 amino acids. CDR3 sequence: CSARANEKLFF. The DNA for the CDR3 is TGCAGTGCACGGGCCAATGAAAAACTGTTTTTT.

The V and J genes are TRBV5-5 and TRBJ1-2, with D uncertain. This CDR3 has 13 amino acids. CDR1 SGHKS and CDR2 YYEKEE come from the germline V gene (reference sequence). V dropped 2 bases and J dropped 2 bases, with 7 bases sitting between them. DNA of the CDR3: TGTGCCAGCAGCTTCGATATGAACTATGGCTACACCTTC. Protein product: CASSFDMNYGYTF.

The rearrangement links TRBV12-3 or TRBV12-4 to TRBJ2-2; D is perhaps TRBD2 (5 bases). This CDR3 has 14 amino acids. Between the trimmed V and J ends, which lost 3 bases and 4 bases, there was a span of 9 bases. This CDR3 is CASSFPGITGELFF. CDR3 nucleotide sequence: TGTGCCAGCAGTTTTCCGGGGATCACCGGGGAGCTGTTTTTT.

The chain recombines TRBV2 with TRBJ1-1; D is perhaps TRBD1 (6 bases). Trimming left V 8 bases short and J 5 bases short, with 12 bases between. CDR3 length: 12 residues. Germline lookup yields CDR1 SNHLY and CDR2 FYNNEI. The CDR3 coding sequence is TGTGCCAGCCTAACAGGGAGAACTGAAGCTTTCTTT. Residues: CASLTGRTEAFF.

On this clonotype: A much more abundant neighbour one base away suggests this may be a read error. This chain connects TRBV5-4 to TRBJ2-5; TRBD2 might be the D (6 bases). The length of the CDR3 is 13 residues. Germline CDR1 is SGHNT and CDR2 is YYREEE (reference sequence). The CDR3 loop reads CASSSGLEETRYF. Written as DNA, the CDR3 is TGTGCCAGCAGCTCGGGACTGGAAGAGACCCGGTACTTC.

In this sample, this clonotype turned up a few times. The chain has TRBV6-2 or TRBV6-3 and TRBJ2-5, with D perhaps TRBD1 (6 bases). Trimming left V 2 bases short and J 5 bases short, with 12 bases between. CDR3 length: 14 residues. The germline V gene encodes CDR1 MNHEY and CDR2 SVGEGT. This chain's CDR3 is CASSYRGTGETQYF. The CDR3 coding sequence is TGTGCCAGCAGTTACAGGGGCACAGGGGAGACCCAGTACTTC.

For the CDR3, the DNA is TGCAGTGCTAGGACTAGCGGGGGGTACAATGAGCAGTTCTTC. It specifies CSARTSGGYNEQFF. The V and J genes are TRBV20-1 and TRBJ2-1; TRBD2 matches at 13 bases. The germline V gene has CDR1 DFQATT and CDR2 SNEGSKA (reference sequence). V lost 3 bases, J lost 4 bases, and 0 bases stayed unmatched. The CDR3 consists of 14 residues.

The chain has TRBV10-3 and TRBJ2-7; D perhaps matches TRBD1 (6 bases). CDR3 length: 12 amino acids. From germline, CDR1 is ENHRY and CDR2 SYGVKD. Trimming left V 4 bases short and J 11 bases short, with 15 bases between. CDR3 region: CAISGPQGLEYF. CDR3 bases: TGTGCCATCAGTGGCCCACAGGGATTGGAGTACTTC.

Note on this clonotype: An end of the junction differs from the germline gene, which may be a read error. The V gene is TRBV13, the J gene TRBJ2-3, with TRBD2 matching 8 bases. The CDR3 extends over 17 amino acids. Germline assignment: CDR1 PRHDT and CDR2 FYEKMQ (reference sequence). Here the CDR3 reads CASSLARLAGGPDTQYF. Here the CDR3 DNA reads TGCGCCAGCAGCTTGGCCCGTCTAGCGGGTGGGCCAGATACGCAGTATTTT.

This clonotype was observed a single time. The chain couples TRBV5-6 to TRBJ2-7; 7 positions agree with TRBD1. The germline V gene encodes CDR1 SGHDT and CDR2 YYEEEE. CDR3 size: 13 residues. The DNA for the CDR3 is TGCGCCAGCAGCCCAAACAGGGGCTACGAGCAGTACGTC. As protein: CASSPNRGYEQYV.

There are a few counts of this clonotype. This chain links TRBV10-3 with TRBJ2-3; TRBD1 matches at 10 bases. The ends lost 2 bases at V and 4 bases at J; junction bases unmatched: 6. The CDR3 length is 16 residues. Germline V gene data show CDR1 as ENHRY and CDR2 as SYGVKD. CDR3 sequence (DNA): TGTGCCATCAGTGAGGTTTTCGGGACAGGGGCAGATACGCAGTATTTT. This sequence encodes CAISEVFGTGADTQYF.

With respect to this clonotype: With a much larger clone just one base away, this may be a read error. The genes are TRBV15 and TRBJ2-5; 13 bases are a match to TRBD2. Germline-derived CDR1 and CDR2 are LNHNV and YYDKDF (reference sequence). This CDR3 has 15 residues. The V gene end was trimmed by 7 bases and the J gene end by 2 bases; junction bases not matched to a gene: 4. CDR3 DNA: TGTGCCACCATCGGGACTAGCGGGGCTCAAGAGACCCAGTACTTC. Residues: CATIGTSGAQETQYF.

By share of the sample, this clonotype is medium-sized. The CDR3: CASSILLAGTDTQYF. DNA of the CDR3: TGTGCCAGTAGTATTCTACTAGCCGGCACAGATACGCAGTATTTT. The chain employs TRBV19 and TRBJ2-3; D might be TRBD2 (6 bases). The V and J ends lost 3 bases and 1 base respectively, with 11 bases between them. Germline CDR1 is LNHDA and CDR2 is SQIVND (reference sequence). This CDR3 contains 15 residues.

In its sample, this clonotype ranks as medium-sized. This chain uses TRBV19 with TRBJ1-2; 9 bases are a match to TRBD1. This CDR3 has 14 amino acids. J gave up 7 bases and V 9 bases, and 12 bases lay outside the gene matches. Germline V gene lookup returns CDR1 LNHDA and CDR2 SQIVND (reference sequence). The CDR3 DNA sequence: TGTGCCAGCCGCCTCCGGGACAGGGTGGCTGGCTACACCTTC. It encodes CASRLRDRVAGYTF. The full variable domain, its missing parts supplied by reference TRBV19 and TRBJ1-2, is DGGITQSPKYLFRKEGQNVTLSCEQNLNHDAMYWYRQDPGQGLRLIYYSQIVNDFQKGDIAEGYSVSREKKESFPLTVTSAQKNPTAFYLCASRLRDRVAGYTFGSGTRLTVV.

This clonotype is medium-sized. The genes are TRBV12-3 or TRBV12-4 and TRBJ2-3, with 8 bases identical to TRBD1. The CDR3 runs 15 residues. V was pared by 2 bases and J by 4 bases, with 5 bases of the junction left unmatched. The CDR3 here is CASSLTQGASDTQYF. CDR3 coding DNA: TGTGCCAGCAGTTTAACGCAGGGGGCTTCAGATACGCAGTATTTT.

In its sample, this clonotype ranks as medium-sized. The V and J genes are TRBV19 and TRBJ2-3; the D is unclear. The CDR3 extends over 13 amino acids. Germline lookup yields CDR1 LNHDA and CDR2 SQIVND (reference sequence). With 7 bases removed from V and 3 bases from J, the gap between germline ends came to 11 bases. For the CDR3, the DNA is TGTGCCAGTACCGAAGACGGGACAGATACGCAGTATTTT. The encoded protein is CASTEDGTDTQYF. The full variable domain, its missing parts supplied by reference TRBV19 and TRBJ2-3, is DGGITQSPKYLFRKEGQNVTLSCEQNLNHDAMYWYRQDPGQGLRLIYYSQIVNDFQKGDIAEGYSVSREKKESFPLTVTSAQKNPTAFYLCASTEDGTDTQYFGPGTRLTVL.

On this clonotype: Given a much more abundant clone one base away, this may be a read error. The J gene is TRBJ2-7, the V gene TRBV27; no reliable D call. This CDR3 is 14 amino acids long. CDR1 and CDR2 (germline): MNHEY, SMNVEV (reference sequence). The germline V and J ends were trimmed by 5 bases and 3 bases, with 14 bases remaining between them. The CDR3 DNA reads TGTGCCAGCAGTCCTATCGGACCTGTCTACGAGCAGTACGTC. Its protein is CASSPIGPVYEQYV.

This clonotype counts as medium-sized. V and J are TRBV6-5 and TRBJ2-3; D ambiguous. Germline V gene sequence: CDR1 MNHEY, CDR2 SVGAGI. The CDR3 runs 11 residues. Trimming took off 6 bases at V and 2 bases at J, with 3 bases between the two ends. This chain's CDR3 is CASRVTDTQYF. CDR3 DNA sequence: TGTGCCAGCAGGGTCACAGATACGCAGTATTTT.